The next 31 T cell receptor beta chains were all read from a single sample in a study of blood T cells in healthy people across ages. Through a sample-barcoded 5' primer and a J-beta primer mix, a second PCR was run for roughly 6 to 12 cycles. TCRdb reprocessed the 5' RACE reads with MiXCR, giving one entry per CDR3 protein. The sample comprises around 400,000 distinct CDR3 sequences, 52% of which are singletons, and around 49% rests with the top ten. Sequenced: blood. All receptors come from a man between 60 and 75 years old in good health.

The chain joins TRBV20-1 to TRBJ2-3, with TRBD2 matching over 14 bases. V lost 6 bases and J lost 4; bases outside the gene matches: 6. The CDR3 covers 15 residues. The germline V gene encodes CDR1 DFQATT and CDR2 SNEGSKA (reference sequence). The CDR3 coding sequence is TGCAGTGCCCTGGGACTAGCGGGAGCCCCAGATACGCAGTATTTT. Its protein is CSALGLAGAPDTQYF.

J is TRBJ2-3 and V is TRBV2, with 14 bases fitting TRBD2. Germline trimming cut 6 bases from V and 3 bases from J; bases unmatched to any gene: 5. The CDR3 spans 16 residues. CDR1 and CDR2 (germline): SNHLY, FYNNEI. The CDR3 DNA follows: TGTGCCAGCAGCCTCAGGACTAGCGGGAGGACAGATACGCAGTATTTT. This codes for CASSLRTSGRTDTQYF. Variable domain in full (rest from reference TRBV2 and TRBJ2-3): EPEVTQTPSHQVTQMGQEVILRCVPISNHLYFYWYRQILGQKVEFLVSFYNNEISEKSEIFDDQFSVERPDGSNFTLKIRSTKLEDSAMYFCASSLRTSGRTDTQYFGPGTRLTVL.

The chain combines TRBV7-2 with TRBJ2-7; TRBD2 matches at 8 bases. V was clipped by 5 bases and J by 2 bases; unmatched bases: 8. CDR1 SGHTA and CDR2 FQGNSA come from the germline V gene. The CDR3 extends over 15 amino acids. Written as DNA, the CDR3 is TGTGCCAGCAGCCCCGGGGGGGCCATCGCCTACGAGCAGTACTTC. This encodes CASSPGGAIAYEQYF.

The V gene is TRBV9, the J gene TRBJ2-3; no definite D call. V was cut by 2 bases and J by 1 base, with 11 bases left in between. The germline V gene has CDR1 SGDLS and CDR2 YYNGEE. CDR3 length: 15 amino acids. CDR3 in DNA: TGTGCCAGCAGCGTGTCGGAGACTCGCACAGATACGCAGTATTTT. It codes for CASSVSETRTDTQYF.

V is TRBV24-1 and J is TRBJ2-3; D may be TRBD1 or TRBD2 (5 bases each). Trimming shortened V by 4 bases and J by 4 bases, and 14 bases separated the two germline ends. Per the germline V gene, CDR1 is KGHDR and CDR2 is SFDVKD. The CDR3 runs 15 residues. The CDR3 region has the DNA TGTGCCACCAGTGAACCGGGACCACGCCCAGATACGCAGTATTTT. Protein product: CATSEPGPRPDTQYF.

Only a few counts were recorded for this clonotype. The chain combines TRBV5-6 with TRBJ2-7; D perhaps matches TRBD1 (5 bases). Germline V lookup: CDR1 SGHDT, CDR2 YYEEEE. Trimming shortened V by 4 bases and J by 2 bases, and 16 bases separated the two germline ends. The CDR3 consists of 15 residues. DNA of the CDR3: TGTGCCAGCAGCGCACAACAGGTACCTCCCTACGAGCAGTACTTC. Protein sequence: CASSAQQVPPYEQYF.

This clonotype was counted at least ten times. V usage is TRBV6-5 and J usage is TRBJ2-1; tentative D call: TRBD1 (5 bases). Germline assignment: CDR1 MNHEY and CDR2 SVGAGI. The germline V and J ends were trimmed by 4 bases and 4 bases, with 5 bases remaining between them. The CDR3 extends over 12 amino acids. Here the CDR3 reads CASSSGYNEQFF. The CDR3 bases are TGTGCCAGCAGTTCAGGGTACAATGAGCAGTTCTTC.

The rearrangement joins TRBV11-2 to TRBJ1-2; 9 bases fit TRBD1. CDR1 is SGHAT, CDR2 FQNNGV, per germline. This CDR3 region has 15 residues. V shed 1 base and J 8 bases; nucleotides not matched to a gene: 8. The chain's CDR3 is CASSLAPTGGRGYTF. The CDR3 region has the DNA TGTGCCAGCAGCTTAGCCCCCACAGGGGGCAGGGGCTACACCTTC.

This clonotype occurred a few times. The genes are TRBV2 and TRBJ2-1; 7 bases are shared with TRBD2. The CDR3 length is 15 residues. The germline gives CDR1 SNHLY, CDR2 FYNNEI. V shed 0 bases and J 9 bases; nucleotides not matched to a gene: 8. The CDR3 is CASSEAGGIAAEQFF. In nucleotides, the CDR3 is TGTGCCAGCAGTGAAGCGGGGGGGATCGCGGCTGAGCAGTTCTTC.

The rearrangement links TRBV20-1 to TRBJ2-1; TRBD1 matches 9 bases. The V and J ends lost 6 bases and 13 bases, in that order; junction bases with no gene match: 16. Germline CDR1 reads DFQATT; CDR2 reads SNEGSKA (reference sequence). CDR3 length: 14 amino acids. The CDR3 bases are TGCAGTGCGCTGACAGGGGGTAATTCAGAGACCCAGTTCTTC. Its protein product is CSALTGGNSETQFF.

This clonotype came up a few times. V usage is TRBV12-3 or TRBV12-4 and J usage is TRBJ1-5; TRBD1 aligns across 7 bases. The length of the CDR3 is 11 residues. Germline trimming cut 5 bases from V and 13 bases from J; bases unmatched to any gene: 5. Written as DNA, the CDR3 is TGTGCCAGCAGTCTTACAGGGGCGCAGCATTTT. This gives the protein CASSLTGAQHF.

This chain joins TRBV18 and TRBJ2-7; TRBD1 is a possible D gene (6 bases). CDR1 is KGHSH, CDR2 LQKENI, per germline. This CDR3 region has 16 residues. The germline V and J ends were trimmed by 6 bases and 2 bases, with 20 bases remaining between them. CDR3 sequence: CASSSSRRQATYEQYF. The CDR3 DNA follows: TGTGCCAGCTCGTCCAGTCGTAGACAGGCAACCTACGAGCAGTACTTC.

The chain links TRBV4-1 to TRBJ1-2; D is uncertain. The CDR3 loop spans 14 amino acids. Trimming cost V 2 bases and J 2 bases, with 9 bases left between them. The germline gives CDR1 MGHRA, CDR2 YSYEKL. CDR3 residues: CASSQIGNNYGYTF. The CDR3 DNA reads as TGCGCCAGCAGCCAAATTGGGAACAACTATGGCTACACCTTC.

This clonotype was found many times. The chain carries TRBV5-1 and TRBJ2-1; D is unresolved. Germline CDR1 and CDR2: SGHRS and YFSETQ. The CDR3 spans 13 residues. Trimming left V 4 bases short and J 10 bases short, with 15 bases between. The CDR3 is CASSPDSVREQFF. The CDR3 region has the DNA TGCGCCAGCAGCCCCGACTCCGTTCGGGAGCAGTTCTTC. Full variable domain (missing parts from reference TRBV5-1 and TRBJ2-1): KAGVTQTPRYLIKTRGQQVTLSCSPISGHRSVSWYQQTPGQGLQFLFEYFSETQRNKGNFPGRFSGRQFSNSRSEMNVSTLELGDSALYLCASSPDSVREQFFGPGTRLTVL.

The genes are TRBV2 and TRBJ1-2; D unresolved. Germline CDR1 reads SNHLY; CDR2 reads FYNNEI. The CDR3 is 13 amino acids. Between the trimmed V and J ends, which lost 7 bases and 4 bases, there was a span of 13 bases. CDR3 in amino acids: CASTPEKSYGYTF. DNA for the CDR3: TGTGCCAGCACCCCTGAGAAGAGCTATGGCTACACCTTC.

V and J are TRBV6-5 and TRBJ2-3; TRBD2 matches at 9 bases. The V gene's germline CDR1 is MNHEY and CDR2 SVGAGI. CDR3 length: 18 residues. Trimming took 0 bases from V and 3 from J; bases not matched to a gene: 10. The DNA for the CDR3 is TGTGCCAGCAGTTACTCGATGGCGGGAGGGCCTAAGACAGATACGCAGTATTTT. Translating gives CASSYSMAGGPKTDTQYF.

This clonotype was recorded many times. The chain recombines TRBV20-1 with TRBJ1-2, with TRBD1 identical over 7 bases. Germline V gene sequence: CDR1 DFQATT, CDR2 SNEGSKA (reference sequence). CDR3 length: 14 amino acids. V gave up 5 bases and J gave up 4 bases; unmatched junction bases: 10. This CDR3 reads CSAHGTANAYGYTF. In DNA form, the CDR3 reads TGCAGTGCTCACGGGACAGCTAATGCCTATGGCTACACCTTC.

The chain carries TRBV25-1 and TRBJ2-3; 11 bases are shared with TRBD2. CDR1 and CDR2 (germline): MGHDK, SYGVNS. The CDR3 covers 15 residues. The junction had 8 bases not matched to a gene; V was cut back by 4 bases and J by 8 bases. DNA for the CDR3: TGTGCCAGCAGTGGTTGGGGACTAGCGGCCGCTACGCAGTATTTT. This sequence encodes CASSGWGLAAATQYF.

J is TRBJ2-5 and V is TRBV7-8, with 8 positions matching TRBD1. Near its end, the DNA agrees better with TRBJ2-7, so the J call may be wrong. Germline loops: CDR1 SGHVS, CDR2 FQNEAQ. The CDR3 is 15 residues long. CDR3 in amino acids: CASSLSQGAVYEQYF. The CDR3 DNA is TGTGCCAGCAGCTTATCGCAGGGGGCGGTCTACGAGCAGTACTTC.

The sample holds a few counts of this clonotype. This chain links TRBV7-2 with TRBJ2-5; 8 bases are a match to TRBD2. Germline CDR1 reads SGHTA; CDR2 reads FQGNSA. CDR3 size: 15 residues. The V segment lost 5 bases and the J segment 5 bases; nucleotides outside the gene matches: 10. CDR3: CASSPSGLELETQYF. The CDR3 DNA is TGTGCCAGCAGCCCATCGGGACTAGAGTTGGAGACCCAGTACTTC.

The CDR3: CASSFRSPNLVREQFF. The CDR3 bases are TGTGCCAGCAGCTTTCGATCCCCGAATTTGGTTAGGGAGCAGTTCTTC. The J gene is TRBJ2-1, the V gene TRBV7-9; D not certain. V was trimmed by 3 bases and J by 10 bases, leaving 22 bases between them. Germline V lookup: CDR1 SEHNR, CDR2 FQNEAQ (reference sequence). The CDR3 contains 16 residues.

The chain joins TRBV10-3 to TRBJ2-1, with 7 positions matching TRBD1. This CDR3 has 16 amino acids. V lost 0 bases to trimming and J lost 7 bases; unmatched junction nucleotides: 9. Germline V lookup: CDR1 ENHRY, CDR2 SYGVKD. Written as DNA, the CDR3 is TGTGCCATCAGTGAGTCGGCGCAGGGGGTTAAGAATGAGCAGTTCTTC. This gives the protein CAISESAQGVKNEQFF.

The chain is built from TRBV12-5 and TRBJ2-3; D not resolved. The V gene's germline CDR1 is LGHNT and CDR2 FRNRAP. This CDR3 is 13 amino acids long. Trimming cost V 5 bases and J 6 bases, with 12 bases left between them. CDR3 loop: CASGLTPADTQYF. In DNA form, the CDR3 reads TGTGCTAGTGGTCTGACCCCTGCGGATACGCAGTATTTT. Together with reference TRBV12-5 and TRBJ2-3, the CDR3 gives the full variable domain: DARVTQTPRHKVTEMGQEVTMRCQPILGHNTVFWYRQTMMQGLELLAYFRNRAPLDDSGMPKDRFSAEMPDATLATLKIQPSEPRDSAVYFCASGLTPADTQYFGPGTRLTVL.

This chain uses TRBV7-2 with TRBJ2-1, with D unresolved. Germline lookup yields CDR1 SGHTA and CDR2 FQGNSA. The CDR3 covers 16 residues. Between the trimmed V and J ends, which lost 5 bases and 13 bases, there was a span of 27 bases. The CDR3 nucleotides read TGTGCCAGCAGCCCAACCGGTGGGCGATTCCAAGAGACCCAGTTCTTC. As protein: CASSPTGGRFQETQFF.

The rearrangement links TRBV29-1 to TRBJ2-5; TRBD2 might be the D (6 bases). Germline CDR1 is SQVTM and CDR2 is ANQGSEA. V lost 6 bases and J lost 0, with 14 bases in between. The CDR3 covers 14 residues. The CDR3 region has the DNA TGCAGCGTCCACCCCTGGGACTACCAAGAGACCCAGTACTTC. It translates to CSVHPWDYQETQYF.

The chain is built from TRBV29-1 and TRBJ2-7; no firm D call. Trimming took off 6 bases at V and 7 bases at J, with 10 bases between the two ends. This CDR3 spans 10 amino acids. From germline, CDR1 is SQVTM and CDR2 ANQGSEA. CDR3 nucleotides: TGCAGCGTCCCCTCCAATGAGCAGTACTTC. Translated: CSVPSNEQYF.

CDR3 residues: CASSQVAGGPVNEQFF. DNA for the CDR3: TGCGCCAGCAGCCAGGTAGCGGGAGGGCCTGTCAATGAGCAGTTCTTC. The chain has TRBV4-3 and TRBJ2-1; 11 bases line up with TRBD2. This CDR3 spans 16 amino acids. Germline CDR1 reads LGHNA; CDR2 reads YSLEER. Unmatched junction bases numbered 7, after V lost 3 bases and J lost 6 bases.

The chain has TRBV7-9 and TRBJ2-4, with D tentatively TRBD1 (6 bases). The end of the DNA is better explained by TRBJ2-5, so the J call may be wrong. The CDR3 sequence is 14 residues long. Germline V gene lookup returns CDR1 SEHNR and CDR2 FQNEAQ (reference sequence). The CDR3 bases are TGTGCCAGCAGCGGCGCAGGGGTTCAAGAGACCCAGTACTTC. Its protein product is CASSGAGVQETQYF.

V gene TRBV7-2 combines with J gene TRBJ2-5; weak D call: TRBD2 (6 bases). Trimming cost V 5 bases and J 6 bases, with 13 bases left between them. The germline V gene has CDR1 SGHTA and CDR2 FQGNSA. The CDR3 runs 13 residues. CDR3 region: CASSPLGGKTQYF. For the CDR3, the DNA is TGTGCCAGCAGCCCCCTAGGAGGGAAGACCCAGTACTTC.

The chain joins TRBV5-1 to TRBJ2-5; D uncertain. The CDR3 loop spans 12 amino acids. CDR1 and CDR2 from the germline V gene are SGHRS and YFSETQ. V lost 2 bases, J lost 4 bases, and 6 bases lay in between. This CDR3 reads CASSFDRETQYF. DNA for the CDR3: TGCGCCAGCAGCTTTGATAGAGAGACCCAGTACTTC.

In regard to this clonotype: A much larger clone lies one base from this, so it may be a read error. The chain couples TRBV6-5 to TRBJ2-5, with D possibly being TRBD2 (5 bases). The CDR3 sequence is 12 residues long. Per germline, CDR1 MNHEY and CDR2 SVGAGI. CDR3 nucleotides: TGTGCCAGCAGGTACTCGGGGAAGACCCAGTACTTC. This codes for CASRYSGKTQYF.